Below are 18 T cell receptor beta chains sequenced from a single sample in a study of shared clonotypes between healthy human individuals. Clones were read by immunoSEQ multiplex PCR, and TCRdb kept only the in-frame ones, dropping some. Here the sample spans about 680,000 clones, less than 80% being singletons. Sequenced: memory CD4+ T cells sorted from blood. Subset: CD45RA-negative fraction. The receptors originated from a woman younger than 45 in good health.

The V and J genes are TRBV7-8 and TRBJ2-5; D remains ambiguous. CDR3 length: 13 residues. Trimming stripped 5 bases from V and 4 bases from J, with 11 bases between. CDR1 and CDR2 from the germline V gene are SGHVS and FQNEAQ. As DNA, the CDR3 is TGTGCCAGCAGCGTAAAGGTCCCAGAGACCCAGTACTTC. Amino acids: CASSVKVPETQYF.

DNA of the CDR3: TGTGCCAGCAGCTTGGGGGTAGGACAAAGAGTAACTGAAGCTTTCTTT. Amino acids: CASSLGVGQRVTEAFF. The chain joins TRBV11-2 to TRBJ1-1, with D possibly TRBD1 on 5 matching bases. The CDR3 consists of 16 residues. Trimming shortened V by 3 bases and J by 5 bases, and 19 bases separated the two germline ends. CDR1 is SGHAT and CDR2 is FQNNGV in the germline V gene. The whole variable domain, filled in from reference TRBV11-2 and TRBJ1-1, reads EAGVAQSPRYKIIEKRQSVAFWCNPISGHATLYWYQQILGQGPKLLIQFQNNGVVDDSQLPKDRFSAERLKGVDSTLKIQPAKLEDSAVYLCASSLGVGQRVTEAFFGQGTRLTVV.

This sequence joins TRBV11-2 and TRBJ2-5; TRBD2 aligns across 7 bases. CDR1 SGHAT and CDR2 FQNNGV come from the germline V gene. The CDR3 has 17 residues. The V gene end was trimmed by 1 base and the J gene end by 1 base; junction bases not matched to a gene: 9. As DNA, the CDR3 is TGTGCCAGCAGCTTAGCAGAGGTTCTAGCGGTCCAAGAGACCCAGTACTTC. Protein sequence: CASSLAEVLAVQETQYF.

In this sample, this clone turned up a few times. The CDR3 spells CTSSQDMGRNTGELFF. CDR3 bases: TGCACCAGCAGCCAAGATATGGGAAGAAACACCGGGGAGCTGTTTTTT. The V and J genes are TRBV1 and TRBJ2-2. TRBV1 is reported as a pseudogene. This CDR3 contains 16 residues.

The chain joins TRBV11-3 to TRBJ2-7; TRBD1 matches 12 bases. In germline, CDR1 is SGHNT, CDR2 YENEEA. The CDR3 totals 17 residues. With 2 bases clipped from V and 6 bases from J, the junction kept 11 bases outside the gene matches. The CDR3, as DNA: TGTGCCAGCAGCTTACCTTACCGGGACAGGGGGCACGGCGAGCAGTACTTC. Translating it yields CASSLPYRDRGHGEQYF. Combining the CDR3 with reference TRBV11-3 and TRBJ2-7 gives the whole variable domain EAGVVQSPRYKIIEKKQPVAFWCNPISGHNTLYWYLQNLGQGPELLIRYENEEAVDDSQLPKDRFSAERLKGVDSTLKIQPAELGDSAVYLCASSLPYRDRGHGEQYFGPGTRLTVT.

Worth noting for this clone: One base away lies a much larger clone, so this may be a sequencing read error. The V and J genes are TRBV25-1 and TRBJ2-7; TRBD2 aligns across 9 bases. The CDR3 spans 15 residues. V lost 4 bases and J lost 3; bases outside the gene matches: 7. Germline values: CDR1 MGHDK, CDR2 SYGVNS. The CDR3 is CASSGNSGSSYEQYF. The CDR3 nucleotides are TGTGCCAGCAGTGGAAATAGCGGGAGTAGCTACGAGCAGTACTTC.

The rearrangement joins TRBV2 to TRBJ2-5, with D perhaps being TRBD1 or TRBD2 (5 bases each). This CDR3 contains 17 residues. The germline V and J ends were trimmed by 9 bases and 1 base, with 24 bases remaining between them. The germline V gene has CDR1 SNHLY and CDR2 FYNNEI. DNA of the CDR3: TGTGCCAGTGGGAGCAGGGTCCATTGGCAACCCCAAGAGACCCAGTACTTC. Translating gives CASGSRVHWQPQETQYF.

This clone occurred a few times. The chain joins TRBV25-1 to TRBJ2-1; weak D call: TRBD2 (5 bases). Germline CDR1 and CDR2: MGHDK and SYGVNS. The germline V and J ends were trimmed by 3 bases and 6 bases, with 6 bases remaining between them. The CDR3 runs to 12 residues. The CDR3 protein is CASSEEVNEQFF. CDR3 bases: TGTGCCAGCAGTGAGGAGGTCAATGAGCAGTTCTTC.

This chain connects TRBV19 to TRBJ2-2, with 11 bases aligning to TRBD2. Losses at the gene ends were 4 bases for V and 3 bases for J; bases not matched to a gene: 4. CDR1 is LNHDA, CDR2 SQIVND, per germline (reference sequence). The CDR3 has 16 residues. The CDR3 DNA reads TGTGCCAGTAGTACTTGGACTAGCGGGTACACCGGGGAGCTGTTTTTT. Protein sequence: CASSTWTSGYTGELFF.

The chain joins TRBV10-1 to TRBJ2-1, with TRBD1 matching 8 bases. J lost 7 bases, V lost 5 bases, and 7 bases had no gene match. This CDR3 has 14 residues. The germline gives CDR1 WNHNN, CDR2 SYGVQD (reference sequence). The CDR3 reads CASSLQGAKNEQFF. CDR3 in DNA: TGCGCCAGCAGTCTCCAGGGGGCTAAAAATGAGCAGTTCTTC.

The rearrangement joins TRBV18 to TRBJ1-2; D not certain. Germline values: CDR1 KGHSH, CDR2 LQKENI. V was cut by 1 base and J by 2 bases, with 11 bases left in between. The CDR3 consists of 15 residues. As DNA, the CDR3 is TGTGCCAGCTCACCACGGCCCGATGGAAACTATGGCTACACCTTC. Its translation: CASSPRPDGNYGYTF. Full variable domain (missing parts from reference TRBV18 and TRBJ1-2): NAGVMQNPRHLVRRRGQEARLRCSPMKGHSHVYWYRQLPEEGLKFMVYLQKENIIDESGMPKERFSAEFPKEGPSILRIQQVVRGDSAAYFCASSPRPDGNYGYTFGSGTRLTVV.

V usage is TRBV6-1 and J usage is TRBJ2-3; TRBD2 matches 13 bases. This CDR3 has 15 amino acids. Germline V CDR1 and CDR2: MNHNS, SASEGT. V was pared by 6 bases and J by 6 bases, with 6 bases of the junction left unmatched. Here the CDR3 DNA reads TGTGCCAGCAGAGGCGGGACTAGCGGGAAGGATACGCAGTATTTT. Residues: CASRGGTSGKDTQYF.

J is TRBJ1-2 and V is TRBV28, with TRBD1 matching 8 bases. Germline values: CDR1 MDHEN, CDR2 SYDVKM. The CDR3 sequence is 16 residues long. J was trimmed by 8 bases and V by 7 bases; bases with no gene match: 18. The CDR3, as DNA: TGTGCCAGCATCTCCGGGACAGGCTACAGGGGCAACGGCTACACCTTC. Its translation: CASISGTGYRGNGYTF.

This clone was picked up a small number of times. This chain uses TRBV28 with TRBJ1-2; TRBD1 might be the D (5 bases). Germline loops: CDR1 MDHEN, CDR2 SYDVKM. V was shortened by 5 bases and J by 4 bases, with 23 bases between the two germline ends. The CDR3 extends over 17 amino acids. The CDR3 loop is CASSLGRRDFPPYGYTF. For the CDR3, the DNA is TGTGCCAGCAGTCTGGGACGGAGAGACTTTCCGCCCTATGGCTACACCTTC.

The rearrangement uses TRBV6-6 and TRBJ1-1; no clear D gene. There are 14 residues in the CDR3. Trimming cost V 2 bases and J 4 bases, with 11 bases left between them. Germline lookup yields CDR1 MNHNY and CDR2 SVGAGI (reference sequence). CDR3 loop: CASSYRGGPTEAFF. The CDR3 DNA follows: TGTGCCAGCAGTTACCGAGGAGGGCCCACTGAAGCTTTCTTT.

This clone turned up a few times. The identical CDR3 is also encoded by other nucleotide sequences in the sample. The chain combines TRBV7-2 with TRBJ1-4, with D possibly TRBD1 on 5 matching bases. The CDR3 has 16 amino acids. V shed 1 base and J shed 3 bases, with 12 bases lying between them. Germline V gene lookup returns CDR1 SGHTA and CDR2 FQGNSA. CDR3 sequence: CASSLGRAGSNEKLFF. CDR3 DNA: TGTGCCAGCAGCTTAGGGCGGGCAGGGTCTAATGAAAAACTGTTTTTT.

The V and J genes are TRBV5-1 and TRBJ2-1; D is undetermined. Germline V gene lookup returns CDR1 SGHRS and CDR2 YFSETQ. This CDR3 is built from 14 residues. V was clipped by 5 bases and J by 0 bases, with 9 bases between them. CDR3 protein: CASRQIFSYNEQFF. For the CDR3, the DNA is TGCGCCAGCAGACAGATTTTCTCCTACAATGAGCAGTTCTTC.

V usage is TRBV27 and J usage is TRBJ2-4; 9 bases agree with TRBD2. Per the germline V gene, CDR1 is MNHEY and CDR2 is SMNVEV (reference sequence). The CDR3 is 17 amino acids. J was trimmed by 0 bases and V by 6 bases; bases with no gene match: 9. CDR3 residues: CASRPGTSNLAKNIQYF. As DNA, the CDR3 is TGTGCCAGCAGACCCGGGACTAGCAACCTAGCCAAAAACATTCAGTACTTC.